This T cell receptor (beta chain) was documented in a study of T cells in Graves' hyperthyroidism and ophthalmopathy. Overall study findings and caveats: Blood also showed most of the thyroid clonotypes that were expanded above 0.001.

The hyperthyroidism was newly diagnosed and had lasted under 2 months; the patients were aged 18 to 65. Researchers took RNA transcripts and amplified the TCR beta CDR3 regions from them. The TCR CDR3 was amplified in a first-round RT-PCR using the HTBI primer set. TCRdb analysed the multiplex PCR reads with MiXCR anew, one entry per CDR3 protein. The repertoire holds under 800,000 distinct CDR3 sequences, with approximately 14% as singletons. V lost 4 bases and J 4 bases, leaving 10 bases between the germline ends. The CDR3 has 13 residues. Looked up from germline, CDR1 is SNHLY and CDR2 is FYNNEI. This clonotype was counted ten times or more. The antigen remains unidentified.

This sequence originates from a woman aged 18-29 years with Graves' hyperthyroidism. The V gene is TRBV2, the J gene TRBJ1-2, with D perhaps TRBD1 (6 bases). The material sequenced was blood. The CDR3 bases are TGTGCCAGCAGTGGGGGGGCATCCTATGGCTACACCTTC. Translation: CASSGGASYGYTF.